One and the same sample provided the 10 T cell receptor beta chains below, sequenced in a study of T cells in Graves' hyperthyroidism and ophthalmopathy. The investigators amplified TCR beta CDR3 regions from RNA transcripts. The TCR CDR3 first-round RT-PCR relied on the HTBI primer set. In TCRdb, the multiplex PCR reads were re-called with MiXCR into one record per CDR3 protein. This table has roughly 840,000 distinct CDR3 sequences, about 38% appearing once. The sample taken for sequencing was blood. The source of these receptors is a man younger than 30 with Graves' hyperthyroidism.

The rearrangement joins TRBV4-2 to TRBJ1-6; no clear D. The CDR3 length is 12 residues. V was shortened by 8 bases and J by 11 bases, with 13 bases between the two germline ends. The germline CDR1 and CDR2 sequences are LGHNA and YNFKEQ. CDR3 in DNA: TGTGCCAGCCACTCAATGGGTACACCCCTCCACTTT. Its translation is CASHSMGTPLHF.

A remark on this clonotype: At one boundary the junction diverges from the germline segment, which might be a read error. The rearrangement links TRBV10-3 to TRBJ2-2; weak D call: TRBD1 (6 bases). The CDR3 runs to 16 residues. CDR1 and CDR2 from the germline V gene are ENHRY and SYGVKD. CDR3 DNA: TGTGCCAGCAGTTACGGATCATCACAGGGTCCCGGGGAGCTGTTTTTT. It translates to CASSYGSSQGPGELFF.

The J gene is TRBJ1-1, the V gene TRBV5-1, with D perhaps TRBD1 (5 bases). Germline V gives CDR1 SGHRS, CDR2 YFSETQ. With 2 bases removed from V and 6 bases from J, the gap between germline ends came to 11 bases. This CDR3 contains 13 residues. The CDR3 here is CASSLDSSPEAFF. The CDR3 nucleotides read TGCGCCAGCAGCTTAGACAGTTCCCCTGAAGCTTTCTTT.

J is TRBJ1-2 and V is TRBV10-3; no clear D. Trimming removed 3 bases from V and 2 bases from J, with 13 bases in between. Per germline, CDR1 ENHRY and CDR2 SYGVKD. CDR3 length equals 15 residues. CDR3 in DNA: TGTGCCATCAGTGAAACTCCCGGAGGCAACTATGGCTACACCTTC. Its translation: CAISETPGGNYGYTF.

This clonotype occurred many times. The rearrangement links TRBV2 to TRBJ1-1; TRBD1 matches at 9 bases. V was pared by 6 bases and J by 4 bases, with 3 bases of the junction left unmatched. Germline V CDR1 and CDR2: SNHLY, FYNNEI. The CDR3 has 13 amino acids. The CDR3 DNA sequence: TGTGCCAGCAGGGGACAGGGCGGCACTGAAGCTTTCTTT. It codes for CASRGQGGTEAFF. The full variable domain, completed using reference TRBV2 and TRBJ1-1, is EPEVTQTPSHQVTQMGQEVILRCVPISNHLYFYWYRQILGQKVEFLVSFYNNEISEKSEIFDDQFSVERPDGSNFTLKIRSTKLEDSAMYFCASRGQGGTEAFFGQGTRLTVV.

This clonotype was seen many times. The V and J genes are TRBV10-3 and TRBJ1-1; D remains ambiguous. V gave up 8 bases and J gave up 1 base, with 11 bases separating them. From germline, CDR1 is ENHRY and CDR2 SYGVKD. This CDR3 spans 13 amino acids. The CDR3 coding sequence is TGTGCCATCGGAGACGCCAAGAACACTGAAGCTTTCTTT. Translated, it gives CAIGDAKNTEAFF.

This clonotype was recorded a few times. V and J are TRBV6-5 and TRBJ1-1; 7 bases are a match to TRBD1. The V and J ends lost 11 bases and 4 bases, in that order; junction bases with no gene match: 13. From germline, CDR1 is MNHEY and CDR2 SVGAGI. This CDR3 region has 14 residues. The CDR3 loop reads CAVQAAGGGTEAFF. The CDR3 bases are TGTGCCGTCCAGGCCGCAGGGGGAGGCACTGAAGCTTTCTTT.

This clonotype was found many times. CDR3 nucleotides: TGTGCCACCAGCAGAGATCCCCCAGAGAATAATTCACCCCTCCACTTT. Translation gives CATSRDPPENNSPLHF. The V call is TRBV15, the J call TRBJ1-6; D ambiguous. From germline, CDR1 is LNHNV and CDR2 YYDKDF (reference sequence). V was cut by 0 bases and J by 5 bases, with 11 bases left in between. There are 16 residues in the CDR3.

CDR3 bases: TGCAGTGCTAGGCGGGACAGGGCCCAAGTGTTCGACGAGCAGTACTTC. The encoded protein is CSARRDRAQVFDEQYF. The rearrangement links TRBV20-1 to TRBJ2-7, with 9 bases identical to TRBD1. After removal of 3 bases from V and 5 bases from J, the junction contained 14 bases not matched to a gene. The CDR3 covers 16 residues. Germline V gene data show CDR1 as DFQATT and CDR2 as SNEGSKA (reference sequence).

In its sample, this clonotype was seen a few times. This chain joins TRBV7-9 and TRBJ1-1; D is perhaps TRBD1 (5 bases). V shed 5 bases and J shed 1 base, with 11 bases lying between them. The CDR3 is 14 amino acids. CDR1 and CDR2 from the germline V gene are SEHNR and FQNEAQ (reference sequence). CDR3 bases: TGTGCCAGCAGCCTACGGGACTCGAACACTGAAGCTTTCTTT. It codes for CASSLRDSNTEAFF.